This TCR beta chain was recovered during a study of cytomegalovirus exposure and HLA in healthy donors. Study in general: It was reported in a later analysis that the 120 or so validation repertoires used the same platform as the 550 to 800 first-cohort repertoires. Findings and caveats of the study: It was approximately 150 TCR beta chains that were listed as cytomegalovirus-associated.

From the approximately 120-subject validation cohort, which was separate from the roughly 670-subject first cohort, the donors were drawn. TCRdb keeps only in-frame clones here, not all; method: immunoSEQ multiplex PCR. The sample holds 100,000 to 150,000 clones, around 90% seen once. Germline-derived CDR1 and CDR2 are LGHNT and FRNRAP. This CDR3 has 14 amino acids. The J segment lost 6 bases and the V segment lost 4 bases, leaving 4 bases of the junction unmatched. Points on this clone: Antigen specificity is unknown.

The sequence came from a woman aged 18-29 years in good health and CMV-seronegative. The gene calls are TRBV12-5 and TRBJ1-5; 9 nucleotides match TRBD1. Sequencing was done on a sample of PBMCs. The DNA for the CDR3 is TGTGCTAGTGGTTCGACAGGGGGGGGTCAGCCCCAGCATTTT. This gives the protein CASGSTGGGQPQHF.